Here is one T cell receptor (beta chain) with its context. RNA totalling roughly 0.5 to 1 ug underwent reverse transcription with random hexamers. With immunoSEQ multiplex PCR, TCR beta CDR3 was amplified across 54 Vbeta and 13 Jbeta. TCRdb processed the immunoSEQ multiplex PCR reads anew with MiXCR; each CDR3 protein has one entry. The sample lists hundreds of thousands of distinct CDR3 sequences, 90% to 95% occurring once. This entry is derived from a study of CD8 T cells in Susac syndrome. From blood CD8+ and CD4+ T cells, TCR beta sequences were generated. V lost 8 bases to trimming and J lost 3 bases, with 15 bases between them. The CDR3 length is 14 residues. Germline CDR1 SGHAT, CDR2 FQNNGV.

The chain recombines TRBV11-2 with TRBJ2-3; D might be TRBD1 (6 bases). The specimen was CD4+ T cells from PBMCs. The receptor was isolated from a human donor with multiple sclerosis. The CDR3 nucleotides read TGTGCCAGCTCCCTTCAGGGGTTGACAGATACGCAGTATTTT. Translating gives CASSLQGLTDTQYF.